The 24 T cell receptor beta chains listed next were all sequenced from one sample in a study of beta chain features in type 1 diabetes. Expressed TCRB transcripts got sequenced, as all isolated RNA was reverse transcribed. Clones were read by immunoSEQ multiplex PCR, and TCRdb kept only the in-frame ones, dropping some. The sample has approximately 150,000 clones; 7.5% to 9.5% are singletons. The sequencing input was central memory CD4+ T cells from blood. Source of these receptors: a woman younger than 30 in good health.

The V call is TRBV2, the J call TRBJ2-5; no clear D gene. Germline assignment: CDR1 SNHLY and CDR2 FYNNEI. CDR3 length: 12 residues. V was pared by 6 bases and J by 2 bases, with 7 bases between. The DNA for the CDR3 is TGTGCCAGCAGCCAGGATCAAGAGACCCAGTACTTC. The encoded protein is CASSQDQETQYF.

There are a few counts of this clone. The CDR3 DNA sequence: TGTGCCAGCAGCGTAGGACACAGCCAAGAGACCCAGTACTTC. This sequence encodes CASSVGHSQETQYF. The rearrangement joins TRBV9 to TRBJ2-5; D remains unclear. This CDR3 spans 14 amino acids. CDR1 is SGDLS, CDR2 YYNGEE, per germline. Trimming left V 0 bases short and J 1 base short, with 7 bases between.

This clone appeared a few times. The V and J genes are TRBV12-5 and TRBJ2-1, with TRBD2 as a possible D gene (5 bases). V gave up 8 bases and J gave up 0 bases, with 23 bases separating them. CDR1 is LGHNT, CDR2 FRNRAP, per germline. The CDR3 extends over 18 amino acids. This chain's CDR3 is CASKGSDPTGSSYNEQFF. Written as DNA, the CDR3 is TGTGCTAGTAAGGGAAGCGATCCCACGGGATCCTCCTACAATGAGCAGTTCTTC.

This clone was detected a few times. The chain uses TRBV11-2 and TRBJ2-4; possibly TRBD1 for D (8 bases). CDR1 and CDR2 (germline): SGHAT, FQNNGV. This CDR3 is 14 amino acids long. Trimming removed 3 bases at V and 9 bases at J, with 15 bases between. The CDR3 sequence: CASSFGTGGGIQYF. The CDR3 coding sequence is TGTGCCAGCAGCTTTGGAACAGGGGGGGGCATTCAGTACTTC.

The sample holds a few counts of this clone. The chain combines TRBV6-1 with TRBJ2-3, with 10 positions matching TRBD2. The CDR3 is 15 residues long. Germline CDR1 and CDR2: MNHNS and SASEGT. Trimming removed 4 bases from V and 5 bases from J; junction bases left unmatched: 6. The CDR3 is CASSGASGGRDTQYF. The CDR3 nucleotides read TGTGCCAGCAGTGGGGCTAGCGGGGGAAGAGATACGCAGTATTTT.

The CDR3 reads CASSQASGGARYNEQFF. In DNA, the CDR3 is TGCGCCAGCAGCCAAGCTAGCGGGGGGGCGAGGTACAATGAGCAGTTCTTC. The rearrangement joins TRBV4-3 to TRBJ2-1; 12 bases align to TRBD2. Per germline, CDR1 LGHNA and CDR2 YSLEER. The CDR3 is made up of 17 amino acids. V shed 1 base and J 4 bases; nucleotides not matched to a gene: 5.

This clone has more than one count but fewer than ten. The V gene is TRBV29-1, the J gene TRBJ2-7; the match to TRBD2 covers 8 bases. V lost 4 bases and J lost 4; bases outside the gene matches: 6. Germline assignment: CDR1 SQVTM and CDR2 ANQGSEA. The CDR3 length is 13 residues. This chain's CDR3 is CSVGVAGRYEQYF. DNA of the CDR3: TGCAGCGTTGGGGTAGCGGGGAGGTACGAGCAGTACTTC.

In its sample, this clone was seen a few times. The rearrangement joins TRBV29-1 to TRBJ2-3, with a weak D call TRBD2 (5 bases). In germline, CDR1 is SQVTM, CDR2 ANQGSEA. Trimming took off 8 bases at V and 4 bases at J, with 16 bases between the two ends. The CDR3 sequence is 13 residues long. CDR3: CSLVPGNADTQYF. CDR3 in DNA: TGCAGCCTTGTGCCGGGGAATGCAGATACGCAGTATTTT.

This clone was counted only a few times. This chain links TRBV11-2 with TRBJ2-1, with D possibly matching TRBD2 (5 bases). Looked up from germline, CDR1 is SGHAT and CDR2 is FQNNGV. The V end was cut by 5 bases, the J end by 9 bases, with 11 bases between. This CDR3 has 12 amino acids. CDR3 coding DNA: TGTGCCAGCAGCCCCGGGGTGGTTGAGCAGTTCTTC. Amino acid sequence: CASSPGVVEQFF.

The V and J genes are TRBV18 and TRBJ2-1; D is perhaps TRBD2 (6 bases). Trimming pared 3 bases from V and 2 bases from J, leaving 8 bases between. CDR3 size: 14 residues. Germline lookup yields CDR1 KGHSH and CDR2 LQKENI. CDR3 loop: CASSPGGTYNEQFF. Written as DNA, the CDR3 is TGTGCCAGCTCACCGGGCGGGACCTACAATGAGCAGTTCTTC. The full variable domain, its missing parts supplied by reference TRBV18 and TRBJ2-1, is NAGVMQNPRHLVRRRGQEARLRCSPMKGHSHVYWYRQLPEEGLKFMVYLQKENIIDESGMPKERFSAEFPKEGPSILRIQQVVRGDSAAYFCASSPGGTYNEQFFGPGTRLTVL.

J is TRBJ1-2 and V is TRBV5-1, with TRBD1 as a possible D gene (5 bases). The V and J ends lost 4 bases and 0 bases respectively, with 7 bases between them. The CDR3 contains 13 residues. Germline lookup yields CDR1 SGHRS and CDR2 YFSETQ. The CDR3 sequence: CASSPTANYGYTF. In DNA, the CDR3 is TGCGCCAGCAGCCCGACAGCTAACTATGGCTACACCTTC.

This clone has only a few counts. The genes are TRBV7-3 and TRBJ2-1, with D uncertain. The CDR3 is 13 residues long. CDR1 and CDR2 from the germline V gene are SGHTA and FQGTGA. The V end lost 3 bases, the J end lost 6 bases, and 9 bases lay between the germline ends. The CDR3 nucleotides are TGTGCCAGCAGCTTCGGAGCTTCCAATGAGCAGTTCTTC. Residues: CASSFGASNEQFF.

This clone occurred a few times. V is TRBV5-1 and J is TRBJ2-3; 7 positions agree with TRBD2. V dropped 0 bases and J dropped 3; count of bases not matched to a gene: 7. Germline CDR1 and CDR2: SGHRS and YFSETQ. This CDR3 is 16 amino acids long. The CDR3 nucleotides are TGCGCCAGCAGCTTGGATGGGGGGGTGAATACAGATACGCAGTATTTT. It codes for CASSLDGGVNTDTQYF.

V gene TRBV5-1 combines with J gene TRBJ2-1, with 8 bases identical to TRBD2. This CDR3 spans 15 amino acids. After removal of 1 base from V and 7 bases from J, the junction contained 7 bases not matched to a gene. Germline V gene sequence: CDR1 SGHRS, CDR2 YFSETQ. The CDR3 DNA follows: TGCGCCAGCAGCTTGAAAGGTCCGGGGGGGAATGAGCAGTTCTTC. Its translation: CASSLKGPGGNEQFF.

This clone was seen a handful of times. This chain uses TRBV29-1 with TRBJ1-1, with D possibly matching TRBD1 (6 bases). The CDR3 has 14 residues. With 7 bases removed from V and 0 bases from J, the gap between germline ends came to 15 bases. CDR1 is SQVTM, CDR2 ANQGSEA, per germline. As DNA, the CDR3 is TGCAGCGCCCGGGACAACTTCATGAACACTGAAGCTTTCTTT. Its protein product is CSARDNFMNTEAFF.

This clone was seen ten or more times. The chain uses TRBV2 and TRBJ2-5; 13 bases match TRBD2. This CDR3 has 14 residues. Germline trimming cut 6 bases from V and 3 bases from J; bases unmatched to any gene: 1. The germline gives CDR1 SNHLY, CDR2 FYNNEI. DNA of the CDR3: TGTGCCAGCAGGGGGACTAGCGGGGAAGAGACCCAGTACTTC. Translating gives CASRGTSGEETQYF. The full variable domain, its missing parts supplied by reference TRBV2 and TRBJ2-5, is EPEVTQTPSHQVTQMGQEVILRCVPISNHLYFYWYRQILGQKVEFLVSFYNNEISEKSEIFDDQFSVERPDGSNFTLKIRSTKLEDSAMYFCASRGTSGEETQYFGPGTRLLVL.

This clone has a handful of counts. The chain carries TRBV7-2 and TRBJ2-7; D remains ambiguous. Trimming took off 1 base at V and 0 bases at J, with 13 bases between the two ends. Germline values: CDR1 SGHTA, CDR2 FQGNSA. This CDR3 is 16 amino acids long. This chain's CDR3 is CASSLDIGWSSYEQYF. The CDR3 bases are TGTGCCAGCAGCTTAGATATCGGTTGGAGCTCCTACGAGCAGTACTTC.

This clone was seen only a few times. The chain combines TRBV20-1 with TRBJ2-1; D is ambiguous. The CDR3 runs 11 residues. CDR1 and CDR2 (germline): DFQATT, SNEGSKA (reference sequence). V was shortened by 2 bases and J by 6 bases, with 5 bases between the two germline ends. CDR3 bases: TGCAGTGCTAGACTAGGCAATGAGCAGTTCTTC. Translated, it gives CSARLGNEQFF.

In its sample, this clone was seen a few times. This same CDR3 is encoded by further DNA sequences in the sample. The J gene is TRBJ2-5, the V gene TRBV5-4; 9 nucleotides line up with TRBD1. From germline, CDR1 is SGHNT and CDR2 YYREEE (reference sequence). The CDR3 totals 14 residues. The J segment lost 5 bases and the V segment lost 4 bases, leaving 6 bases of the junction unmatched. CDR3 sequence: CASSQDRGGETQYF. DNA for the CDR3: TGTGCCAGCAGCCAGGACAGGGGCGGGGAGACCCAGTACTTC.

In the case of this clone: Other DNA variants within this sample encode the same CDR3. This chain joins TRBV18 and TRBJ2-7; 7 bases map to TRBD1. Germline loops: CDR1 KGHSH, CDR2 LQKENI. The CDR3 is 14 residues long. Trimming cost V 3 bases and J 4 bases; bases outside gene matches: 6. The CDR3 spells CASSPRQGVYEQYF. As DNA, the CDR3 is TGTGCCAGCTCACCTAGACAGGGTGTTTACGAGCAGTACTTC.

This clone was detected a few times. The genes are TRBV4-1 and TRBJ2-3, with D hard to call. V was trimmed by 0 bases and J by 4 bases, leaving 11 bases between them. The germline V gene has CDR1 MGHRA and CDR2 YSYEKL. The CDR3 covers 15 residues. DNA for the CDR3: TGCGCCAGCAGCCAAGATTTAATCACAGCAGATACGCAGTATTTT. Translated: CASSQDLITADTQYF.

This clone was seen more than once but under ten times. V is TRBV5-1 and J is TRBJ2-7, with D perhaps TRBD1 (5 bases). The CDR3 is 13 residues long. The germline V and J ends were trimmed by 8 bases and 4 bases, with 16 bases remaining between them. Germline CDR1 reads SGHRS; CDR2 reads YFSETQ. CDR3 sequence: CASGRRTPYEQYF. CDR3 in DNA: TGCGCCAGTGGCAGGCGGACACCTTACGAGCAGTACTTC.

This clone was counted only a few times. The V and J genes are TRBV7-2 and TRBJ2-1, with a weak D call TRBD1 (6 bases). The CDR3 has 16 residues. Trimming cost V 2 bases and J 0 bases, with 11 bases left between them. The germline gives CDR1 SGHTA, CDR2 FQGNSA. Here the CDR3 reads CASSLRGSSSYNEQFF. The CDR3 nucleotides read TGTGCCAGCAGCTTAAGGGGGTCGAGCTCCTACAATGAGCAGTTCTTC.

The chain combines TRBV27 with TRBJ1-1; D is possibly TRBD1 (6 bases). Germline V lookup: CDR1 MNHEY, CDR2 SMNVEV (reference sequence). With 6 bases removed from V and 8 bases from J, the gap between germline ends came to 22 bases. This CDR3 contains 15 residues. The CDR3 is CASSTGGAAQGEAFF. The CDR3 coding sequence is TGTGCCAGCAGCACCGGGGGGGCAGCTCAAGGGGAAGCTTTCTTT.